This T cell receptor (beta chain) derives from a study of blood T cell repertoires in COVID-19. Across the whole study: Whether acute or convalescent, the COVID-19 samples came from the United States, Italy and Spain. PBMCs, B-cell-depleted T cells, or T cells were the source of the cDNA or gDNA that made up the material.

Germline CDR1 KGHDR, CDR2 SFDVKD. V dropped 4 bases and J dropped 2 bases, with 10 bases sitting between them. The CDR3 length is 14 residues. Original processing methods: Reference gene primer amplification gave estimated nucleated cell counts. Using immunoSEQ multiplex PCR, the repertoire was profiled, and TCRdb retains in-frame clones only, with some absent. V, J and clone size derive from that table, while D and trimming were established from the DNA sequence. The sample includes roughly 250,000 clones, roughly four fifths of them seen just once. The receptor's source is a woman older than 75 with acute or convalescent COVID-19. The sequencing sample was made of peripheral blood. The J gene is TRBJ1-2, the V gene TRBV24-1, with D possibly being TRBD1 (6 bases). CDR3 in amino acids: CATSESTGNYGYTF. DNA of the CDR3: TGTGCCACCAGTGAGTCCACAGGGAACTATGGCTACACCTTC.